This T cell receptor (beta chain) is from a study of blood T cells in healthy people across ages. A few counts support this clonotype. The antigen remains unidentified. General study points: Strong correlation was found linking TCR beta diversity to naive T cell percentage.

Each sample yielded at least 5.5 micrograms of PBMC total RNA. The CDR3 spans 15 residues. Trimming left V 5 bases short and J 3 bases short, with 17 bases between. Germline V gene data show CDR1 as SGHAT and CDR2 as FQNNGV. Next came a second PCR, run for about 6 to 12 cycles, which used a sample-barcoded 5' primer along with a J-beta primer mix. TCRdb called the 5' RACE reads again in MiXCR, with one record for every CDR3 protein. Here the sample spans approximately 780,000 distinct CDR3 sequences, roughly 26% being singletons. These data were also reused for a study on T cells of mothers and their children.

The J gene is TRBJ2-7, the V gene TRBV11-2; tentatively, D is TRBD1 (6 bases). This TCR derives from a boy between 10 and 17 years old in good health. The sample consisted of blood. DNA for the CDR3: TGTGCCAGCAGCGGAACCGGGACACCGGGCTACGAGCAGTACTTC. It specifies CASSGTGTPGYEQYF. Variable domain in full (rest from reference TRBV11-2 and TRBJ2-7): EAGVAQSPRYKIIEKRQSVAFWCNPISGHATLYWYQQILGQGPKLLIQFQNNGVVDDSQLPKDRFSAERLKGVDSTLKIQPAKLEDSAVYLCASSGTGTPGYEQYFGPGTRLTVT.